This TCR beta chain was retrieved from a study of beta chain features in type 1 diabetes. Study-wide results and caveats: Type 1 diabetes patients had moderately but significantly shorter TCRB CDR3s in all four CD4+ subsets.

Reverse transcribing all isolated RNA meant expressed TCRB transcripts were sequenced. The assay was immunoSEQ multiplex PCR, and TCRdb's table has in-frame clones only and misses some. The sample includes some 360,000 clones, around 10% of them seen just once. V shed 2 bases and J shed 6 bases, with 11 bases lying between them. The germline gives CDR1 SGHTA, CDR2 FQGNSA. This CDR3 is 14 amino acids long. With respect to this clone: Its matching antigen is unknown.

It was via CD45RO/CCR7/CD25/CD127/CD95/CD27 that CD4+ naive, central memory, regulatory and stem cell-like memory cells were sorted. This sequence joins TRBV7-2 and TRBJ1-5; D not resolved. The specimen sequenced was central memory CD4+ T cells from blood. This TCR came from a man aged 25 to 40 with type 1 diabetes. The chain's CDR3 is CASSLKYSSQPQHF. Written as DNA, the CDR3 is TGTGCCAGCAGCTTAAAGTACTCTAGTCAGCCCCAGCATTTT.